This T cell receptor beta chain is from a study of control samples from healthy donors and cancer patients. Libraries were prepared by immunoSEQ multiplex PCR; TCRdb keeps only in-frame clonotypes and omits some of them. The sample lists 150,000 to 200,000 clones, 90% seen once, with around 1.4% in the top ten. The CDR3 length is 14 residues. CDR1 and CDR2 from the germline V gene are LNHDA and SQIVND (reference sequence). With 9 bases removed from V and 0 bases from J, the gap between germline ends came to 15 bases. This chain links TRBV19 with TRBJ2-7; possibly TRBD2 for D (5 bases). The clonotype comes from a woman in her forties or fifties in good health. Sequenced: blood. DNA for the CDR3: TGTGCCAGCGCCTTCCGGGGAAGCTCCTACGAGCAGTACTTC. This sequence encodes CASAFRGSSYEQYF.